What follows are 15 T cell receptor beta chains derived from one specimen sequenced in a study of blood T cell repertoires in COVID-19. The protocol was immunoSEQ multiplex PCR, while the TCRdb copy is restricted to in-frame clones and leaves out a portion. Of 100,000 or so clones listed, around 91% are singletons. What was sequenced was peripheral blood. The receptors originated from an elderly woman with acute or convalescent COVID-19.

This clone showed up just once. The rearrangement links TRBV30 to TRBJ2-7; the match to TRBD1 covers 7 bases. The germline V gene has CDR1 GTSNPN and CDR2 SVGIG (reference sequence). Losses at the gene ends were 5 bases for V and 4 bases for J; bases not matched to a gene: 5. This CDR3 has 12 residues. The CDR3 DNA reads TGTGCCTGGGACCAGGGACAGTACGAGCAGTACTTC. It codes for CAWDQGQYEQYF.

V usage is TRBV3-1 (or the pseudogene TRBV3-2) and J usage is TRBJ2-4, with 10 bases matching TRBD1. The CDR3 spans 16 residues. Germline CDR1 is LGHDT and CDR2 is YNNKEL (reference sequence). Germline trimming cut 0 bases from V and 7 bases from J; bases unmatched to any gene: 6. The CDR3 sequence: CASSQEVGQGTNIQYF. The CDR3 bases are TGTGCCAGCAGCCAAGAGGTGGGACAGGGGACGAACATTCAGTACTTC.

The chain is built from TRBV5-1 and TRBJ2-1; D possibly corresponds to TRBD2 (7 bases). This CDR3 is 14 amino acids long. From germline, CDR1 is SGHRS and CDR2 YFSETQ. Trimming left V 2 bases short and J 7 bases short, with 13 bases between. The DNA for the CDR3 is TGCGCCAGCAGCTTCGCGGGGGCGCATAATGAGCAGTTCTTC. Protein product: CASSFAGAHNEQFF.

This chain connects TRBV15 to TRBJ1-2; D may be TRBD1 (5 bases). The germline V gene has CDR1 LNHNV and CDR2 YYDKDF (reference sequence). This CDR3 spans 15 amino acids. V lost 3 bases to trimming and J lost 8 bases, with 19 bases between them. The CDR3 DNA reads TGTGCCACCAGCAGGGGGGGGACCCGATTGGGAGGCTACACCTTC. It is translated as CATSRGGTRLGGYTF.

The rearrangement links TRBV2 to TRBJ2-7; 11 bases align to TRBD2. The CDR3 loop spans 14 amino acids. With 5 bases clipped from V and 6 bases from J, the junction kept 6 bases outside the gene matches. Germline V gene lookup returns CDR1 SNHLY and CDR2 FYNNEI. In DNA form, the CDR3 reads TGTGCCAGCAGTCCCACTAGCGGGGGTGGCGAGCAGTACTTC. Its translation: CASSPTSGGGEQYF.

CDR3 protein: CAISEMSRGYEQYF. The CDR3 DNA reads TGTGCCATCAGTGAGATGTCCAGGGGCTACGAGCAGTACTTC. The chain joins TRBV10-3 to TRBJ2-7, with TRBD1 as a possible D gene (6 bases). Trimming removed 2 bases from V and 3 bases from J, with 11 bases in between. CDR1 is ENHRY and CDR2 is SYGVKD in the germline V gene. The length of the CDR3 is 14 residues.

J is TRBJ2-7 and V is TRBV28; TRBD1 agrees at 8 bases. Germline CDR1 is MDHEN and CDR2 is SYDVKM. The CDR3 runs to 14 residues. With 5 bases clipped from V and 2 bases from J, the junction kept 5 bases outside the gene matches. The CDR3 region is CASSPAQGAYEQYF. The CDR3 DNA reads TGTGCCAGCAGTCCCGCACAGGGGGCCTACGAGCAGTACTTC.

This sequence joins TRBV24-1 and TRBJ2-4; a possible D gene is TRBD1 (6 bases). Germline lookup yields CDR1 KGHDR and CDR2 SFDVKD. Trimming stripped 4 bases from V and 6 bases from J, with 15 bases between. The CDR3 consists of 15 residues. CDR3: CATSDPMTGLNIQYF. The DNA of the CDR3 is TGTGCCACCAGTGACCCAATGACAGGTTTAAACATTCAGTACTTC.

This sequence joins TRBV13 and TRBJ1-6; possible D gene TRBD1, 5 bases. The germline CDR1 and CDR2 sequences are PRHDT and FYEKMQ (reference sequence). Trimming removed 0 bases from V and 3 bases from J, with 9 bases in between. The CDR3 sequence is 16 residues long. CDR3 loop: CASSLGGRDYNSPLHF. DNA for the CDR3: TGTGCCAGCAGCTTAGGGGGGCGCGACTATAATTCACCCCTCCACTTT.

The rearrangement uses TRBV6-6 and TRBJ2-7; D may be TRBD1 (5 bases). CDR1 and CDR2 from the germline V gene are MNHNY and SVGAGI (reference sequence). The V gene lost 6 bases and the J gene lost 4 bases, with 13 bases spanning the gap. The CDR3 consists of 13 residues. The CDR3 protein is CASRNLGVYEQYF. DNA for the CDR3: TGTGCCAGCAGGAACTTAGGGGTTTACGAGCAGTACTTC.

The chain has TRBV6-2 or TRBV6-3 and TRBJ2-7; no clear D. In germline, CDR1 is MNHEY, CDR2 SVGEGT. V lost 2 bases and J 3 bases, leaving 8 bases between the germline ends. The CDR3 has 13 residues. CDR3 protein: CASSYGPVYEQYF. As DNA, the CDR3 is TGTGCCAGCAGTTACGGTCCGGTCTACGAGCAGTACTTC.

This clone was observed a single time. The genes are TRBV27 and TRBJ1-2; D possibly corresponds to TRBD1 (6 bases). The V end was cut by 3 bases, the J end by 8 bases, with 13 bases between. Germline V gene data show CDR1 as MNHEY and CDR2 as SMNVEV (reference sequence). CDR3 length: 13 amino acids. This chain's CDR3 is CASSFRGNGGYTF. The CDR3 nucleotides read TGTGCCAGCAGTTTTAGGGGGAATGGGGGCTACACCTTC.

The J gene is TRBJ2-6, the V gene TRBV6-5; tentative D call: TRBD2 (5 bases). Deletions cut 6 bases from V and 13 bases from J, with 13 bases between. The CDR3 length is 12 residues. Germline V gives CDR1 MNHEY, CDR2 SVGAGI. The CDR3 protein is CASREVGKVLTF. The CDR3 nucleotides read TGTGCCAGCAGGGAGGTAGGAAAAGTCCTGACTTTC.

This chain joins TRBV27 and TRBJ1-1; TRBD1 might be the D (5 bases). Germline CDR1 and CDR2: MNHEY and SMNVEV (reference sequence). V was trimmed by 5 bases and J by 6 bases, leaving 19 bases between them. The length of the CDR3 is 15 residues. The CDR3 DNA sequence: TGTGCCAGCAGTGGCCGGGGGGTCCGGAGAGCTGAAGCTTTCTTT. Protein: CASSGRGVRRAEAFF.

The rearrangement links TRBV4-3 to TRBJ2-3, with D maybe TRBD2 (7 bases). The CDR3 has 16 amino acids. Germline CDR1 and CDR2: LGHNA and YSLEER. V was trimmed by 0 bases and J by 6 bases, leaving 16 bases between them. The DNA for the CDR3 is TGCGCCAGCAGCCAAGATATGGGGGGGGCTCGGGATACGCAGTATTTT. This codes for CASSQDMGGARDTQYF.